These 4 T cell receptor beta chains came from one sample sequenced in a study of T cells in Graves' hyperthyroidism and ophthalmopathy. Authors of the study amplified TCR beta CDR3 regions from RNA transcripts. Primed by the HTBI set, a first-round RT-PCR was run on the TCR CDR3. TCRdb re-analysed the multiplex PCR reads in MiXCR, keeping a single row per CDR3 protein. The sample lists roughly 400,000 distinct CDR3 sequences, over 13% occurring once. The sequenced sample consisted of blood. All receptors derive from a man aged 50 to 59 with Graves' ophthalmopathy.

This clonotype was recorded at least ten times. In nucleotides, the CDR3 is TGTGCCTGGAGCCTGAAGACAGAGTTCTATGGCTACACCTTC. Residues: CAWSLKTEFYGYTF. V usage is TRBV30 and J usage is TRBJ1-2, with D maybe TRBD1 (5 bases). CDR3 length equals 14 residues. Germline assignment: CDR1 GTSNPN and CDR2 SVGIG (reference sequence). Trimming shortened V by 3 bases and J by 4 bases, and 15 bases separated the two germline ends.

In the case of this clonotype: A clone one base away is much larger, so this may be a read error. This sequence joins TRBV2 and TRBJ2-6; D could derive from TRBD1 or TRBD2 (6 bases each). The germline V gene encodes CDR1 SNHLY and CDR2 FYNNEI. CDR3 size: 16 residues. The CDR3 spells CASKTGAGSGANALTF. The CDR3 nucleotides read TGTGCCAGCAAAACGGGGGCAGGGTCTGGGGCCAACGCCCTGACTTTC.

This chain joins TRBV7-8 and TRBJ2-7; 9 nucleotides match TRBD1. This CDR3 region has 15 residues. V lost 6 bases, J lost 5 bases, and 11 bases stayed unmatched. From germline, CDR1 is SGHVS and CDR2 FQNEAQ. This chain's CDR3 is CASRQTGQGQDEQYF. The CDR3 nucleotides are TGTGCCAGCAGACAAACTGGACAGGGGCAAGACGAGCAGTACTTC.

This clonotype has a count of ten or more. This chain connects TRBV19 to TRBJ2-7; D call uncertain. V dropped 3 bases and J dropped 4 bases, with 10 bases sitting between them. The CDR3 runs 13 residues. The germline V gene encodes CDR1 LNHDA and CDR2 SQIVND (reference sequence). The CDR3 coding sequence is TGTGCCAGTAGTATCGGGCTGGGGTACGAGCAGTACTTC. Its translation is CASSIGLGYEQYF.